The present entry profiles one T cell receptor beta chain with its context. Its antigen remains unidentified. These data come from a study of graft-versus-host responses after intestinal transplantation. Study-wide background: As for transplant type, recipients had multivisceral, liver-intestinal, or isolated intestinal grafts. Following induction with anti-thymocyte globulin, all recipients were given tacrolimus and steroids for about 3 years.

The protocol was immunoSEQ multiplex PCR, while the TCRdb copy is restricted to in-frame clones and leaves out a portion. The profile shows 35,000 to 40,000 clones, 87% of them singletons. Study-wide findings and caveats: GvH clones appeared in recipient marrow, some first in ileum or blood. High graft-versus-host to host-versus-graft clonal ratios were found in allografts of patients who had graft-donor T cell macrochimerism.

The CDR3 contains 16 residues. V lost 2 bases and J 1 base, leaving 12 bases between the germline ends. Germline V gives CDR1 SEHNR, CDR2 FQNEAQ (reference sequence). The graft tissue was processed, and this released both intraepithelial and lamina propria lymphocytes. The starting material was ileum tissue, obtained 200 to 210 days after intestinal transplant. The rearrangement links TRBV7-9 to TRBJ2-1, with a tentative D call TRBD2 (5 bases). This TCR came from a human patient who received an intestinal transplant, so some T cells may come from the graft donor. The CDR3 spells CASSLRGLTSYNEQFF. The CDR3 nucleotides are TGTGCCAGCAGCTTACGAGGGTTGACGTCCTACAATGAGCAGTTCTTC.